This T cell receptor (beta chain) is drawn from a study of T cell changes during pregnancy in multiple sclerosis. CDR3 length: 11 amino acids. Per the germline V gene, CDR1 is SQVTM and CDR2 is ANQGSEA. V was pared by 4 bases and J by 6 bases, with 3 bases of the junction left unmatched. Generated by immunoSEQ multiplex PCR, the TCRdb table keeps only in-frame clones and is missing some. This sample has 100,000 or so clones, with roughly 92% found just once. The clonotype was recovered from a female donor with multiple sclerosis, enrolled in a pregnancy study. The sample in question was peripheral blood, obtained after pregnancy. J is TRBJ2-7 and V is TRBV29-1; 7 bases agree with TRBD2. The CDR3 here is CSVVRGGEQYF. The DNA of the CDR3 is TGCAGCGTTGTACGCGGGGGCGAGCAGTACTTC.